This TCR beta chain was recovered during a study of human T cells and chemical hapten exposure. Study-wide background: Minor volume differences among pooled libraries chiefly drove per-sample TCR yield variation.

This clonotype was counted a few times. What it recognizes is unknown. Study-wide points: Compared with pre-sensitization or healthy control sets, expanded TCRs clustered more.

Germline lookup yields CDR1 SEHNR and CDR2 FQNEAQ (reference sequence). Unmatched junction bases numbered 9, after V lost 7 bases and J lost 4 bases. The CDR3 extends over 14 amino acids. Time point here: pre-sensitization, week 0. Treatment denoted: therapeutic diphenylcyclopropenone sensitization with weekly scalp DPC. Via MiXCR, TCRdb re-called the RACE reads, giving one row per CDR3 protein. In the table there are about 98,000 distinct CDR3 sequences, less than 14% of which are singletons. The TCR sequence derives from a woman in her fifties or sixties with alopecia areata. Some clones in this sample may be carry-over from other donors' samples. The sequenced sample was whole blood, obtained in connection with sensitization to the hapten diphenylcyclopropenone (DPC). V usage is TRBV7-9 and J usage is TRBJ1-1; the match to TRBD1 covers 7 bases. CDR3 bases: TGTGCCAGCACCCTAGGGGGCAGGGCCACTGAAGCTTTCTTT. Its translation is CASTLGGRATEAFF. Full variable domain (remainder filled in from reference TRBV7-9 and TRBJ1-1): DTGVSQNPRHKITKRGQNVTFRCDPISEHNRLYWYRQTLGQGPEFLTYFQNEAQLEKSRLLSDRFSAERPKGSFSTLEIQRTEQGDSAMYLCASTLGGRATEAFFGQGTRLTVV.